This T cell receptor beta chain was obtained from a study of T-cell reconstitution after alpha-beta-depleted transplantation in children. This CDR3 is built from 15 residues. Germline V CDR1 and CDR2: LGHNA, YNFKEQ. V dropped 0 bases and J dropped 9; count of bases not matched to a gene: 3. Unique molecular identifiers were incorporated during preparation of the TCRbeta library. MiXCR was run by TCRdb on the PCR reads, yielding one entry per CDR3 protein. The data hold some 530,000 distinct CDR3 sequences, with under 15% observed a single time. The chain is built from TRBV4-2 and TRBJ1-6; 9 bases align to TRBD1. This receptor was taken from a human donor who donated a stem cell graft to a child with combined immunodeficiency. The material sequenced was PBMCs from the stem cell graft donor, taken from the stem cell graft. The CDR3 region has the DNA TGTGCCAGCAGCCAAGAGGACAGGGGTAGTTCACCCCTCCACTTT. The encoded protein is CASSQEDRGSSPLHF.